Listed below are T cell receptor beta chains from one sample, sequenced in a study of shared clonotypes between healthy human individuals. Measured with immunoSEQ multiplex PCR; TCRdb has only the in-frame clones, and not every one. The sample yields more than 2,000,000 clones, more than 85% seen once. The material sequenced was naive CD4+ T cells from PBMCs. Receptors were obtained from a man aged 18 to 30 in good health. Some clones in this sample may be carry-over from other donors' samples. Both conserved end residues are part of each CDR3. D genes are given only for firm matches. For some rows the clone size is stated as once, few or many, or as a class when expanded; others skip it.

abundance,d_gene,v_gene,j_gene,CDR3aa
-,-,TRBV14,TRBJ2-5,CASSPWTGMRETQYF
-,-,TRBV5-5,TRBJ2-7,CASSFYPSRASYEQYF
-,TRBD2,TRBV7-7,TRBJ2-1,CASSLGGTSGTLGTYNEQFF
-,-,TRBV6-6,TRBJ2-1,CASSRASDGYNEQFF
-,-,TRBV7-2,TRBJ1-2,CASSLTHVNYGYTF
-,TRBD2,TRBV11-2,TRBJ2-7,CASSFSLAGPYGEQYF
-,TRBD2,TRBV5-1,TRBJ2-1,CASSWRATSAYSYNEQFF
-,-,TRBV5-1,TRBJ2-2,CASSPITGTGELFF
once,TRBD2,TRBV18,TRBJ2-1,CASSPGSGSYNEQFF
-,-,TRBV5-1,TRBJ2-5,CASSPPQIQETQYF
-,TRBD2,TRBV7-2,TRBJ2-1,CASSPPGLAVTYNEQFF
few,-,TRBV27,TRBJ1-5,CASSPRRSHQPQHF
-,-,TRBV28,TRBJ1-1,CASSTDIPPKMNTEAFF
-,TRBD2,TRBV28,TRBJ2-3,CASSTLAGGGDTQYF
-,-,TRBV9,TRBJ1-4,CASGGTNEKLFF
-,-,TRBV12-1,TRBJ2-7,CASSQDRDRLHDGYEQYF
few,-,TRBV9,TRBJ1-1,CASSVVMNTEAFF
few,-,TRBV20-1,TRBJ2-1,CSARDLGEQFF
-,TRBD2,TRBV7-9,TRBJ2-2,CASRGRERFGELFF
-,-,TRBV28,TRBJ2-7,CASRPADRAGEQYF
-,-,TRBV29-1,TRBJ2-1,CSVVRSSYNEQFF
-,TRBD1,TRBV9,TRBJ1-1,CASSAPTGGFMNTEAFF
-,-,TRBV28,TRBJ2-3,CASLAGTDTQYF
-,TRBD2,TRBV15,TRBJ2-1,CATPPYIGWAGASYNEQFF
-,TRBD1,TRBV28,TRBJ2-6,CASSLRRGSGANVLTF
-,-,TRBV27,TRBJ2-3,CASSFGRVSTDTQYF
-,TRBD2,TRBV6-6,TRBJ2-3,CASSYWSGRATDTQYF
few,-,TRBV5-1,TRBJ1-1,CASSLDVGPNTEAFF
-,-,TRBV4-1,TRBJ1-2,CASSQDLGYGYTF
-,-,TRBV25-1,TRBJ1-4,CASSVQGWGEKLFF
once,TRBD2,TRBV5-4,TRBJ2-7,CASSLGGLAASYEQYF
-,TRBD2,TRBV5-1,TRBJ2-3,CASSQAGITDTQYF
-,-,TRBV5-1,TRBJ1-1,CASSLVPGREAFF
-,-,TRBV4-1,TRBJ2-1,CASSLAFSSYNEQFF
once,-,TRBV7-2,TRBJ1-1,CASSLMYVGNTEAFF
-,TRBD2,TRBV12-5,TRBJ2-1,CASGLVPVGLAGGPLTPHEQFF
few,TRBD1,TRBV4-1,TRBJ1-5,CASSQDGLRGLQPQHF
-,-,TRBV6-1,TRBJ1-4,CASRNRVGGEKLFF
-,-,TRBV27,TRBJ1-4,CASSPQRQAGSEKLFF
-,-,TRBV30,TRBJ2-1,CASGGRAARNEQFF
-,TRBD1,TRBV28,TRBJ1-3,CASRRGPGSGNTIYF
-,-,TRBV2,TRBJ2-1,CASRAGLRSYNEQFF
-,-,TRBV7-3,TRBJ2-1,CASSLINGYNEQFF
-,-,TRBV4-1,TRBJ1-3,CASSHPGSNGNTIYF
-,TRBD2,TRBV7-2,TRBJ2-3,CASSRTSGTTDTQYF
-,TRBD1,TRBV27,TRBJ2-3,CASRGGARLDTQYF
-,TRBD1,TRBV5-1,TRBJ2-7,CASSPDRVFYEQYF
-,-,TRBV9,TRBJ2-3,CASSQRTDRTDTQYF
-,-,TRBV18,TRBJ2-5,CASSPAIDRTQYF
-,TRBD2,TRBV5-4,TRBJ2-7,CASSPSGGSYEQYF
-,-,TRBV6-5,TRBJ2-7,CASSRHGGGDEQYF
once,TRBD1,TRBV6-5,TRBJ1-5,CASSYSRTGHQPQHF
-,-,TRBV18,TRBJ1-1,CASSPPTRPGSEAFF